The rows below give T cell receptor beta chains drawn from one sample of a study of blood T cell repertoires in COVID-19. Sequencing used immunoSEQ multiplex PCR; TCRdb keeps in-frame clones, though not all of them. This sample yields 200,000 to 300,000 clones, of which approximately 86% are seen a single time; approximately 5.1% belongs to the top ten. The sequencing sample was made of peripheral blood. The source of these receptors is an older woman with COVID-19, enrolled during active disease. Both conserved end residues are part of each CDR3. D genes are given only for firm matches. The size entry is marked missing in some rows and otherwise reads once, few, many or a size class.

CDR3 protein: CASSLAMVGQGGGYTF
CDR3 DNA: TGCGCCAGCAGCCTTGCGATGGTGGGGCAGGGTGGCGGCTACACCTTC
J gene: TRBJ1-2
D gene: -
clone size: -
V gene: TRBV5-1

CDR3 protein: CASSQEGQGLTEAFF
CDR3 DNA: TGTGCCAGCAGCCAAGAGGGACAGGGTTTGACTGAAGCTTTCTTT
J gene: TRBJ1-1
D gene: TRBD1
clone size: -
V gene: TRBV3-1/TRBV3-2

CDR3 protein: CASSHRQDGVNGKLFF
CDR3 DNA: TGTGCCAGCAGTCACCGACAGGATGGGGTGAATGGAAAACTGTTTTTT
J gene: TRBJ1-4
D gene: -
clone size: -
V gene: TRBV3-1/TRBV3-2

CDR3 protein: CARAVVSQETQYF
CDR3 DNA: TGTGCCAGGGCGGTAGTTTCTCAAGAGACCCAGTACTTC
J gene: TRBJ2-5
D gene: -
clone size: -
V gene: TRBV2

CDR3 protein: CATSRGDLAGNNEQFF
CDR3 DNA: TGTGCCACCAGCAGGGGGGACCTAGCGGGGAACAATGAGCAGTTCTTC
J gene: TRBJ2-1
D gene: TRBD2
clone size: -
V gene: TRBV15

CDR3 protein: CASSSGPVAYGYTF
CDR3 DNA: TGTGCCAGCTCTTCCGGCCCCGTAGCCTATGGCTACACCTTC
J gene: TRBJ1-2
D gene: -
clone size: -
V gene: TRBV25-1

CDR3 protein: CASSRTGMDYGYTF
CDR3 DNA: TGTGCCAGCAGCCGAACAGGGATGGACTATGGCTACACCTTC
J gene: TRBJ1-2
D gene: -
clone size: -
V gene: TRBV4-2

CDR3 protein: CAITRDRVPGANVLTF
CDR3 DNA: TGTGCCATCACCCGGGACAGGGTCCCTGGGGCCAACGTCCTGACTTTC
J gene: TRBJ2-6
D gene: TRBD1
clone size: once
V gene: TRBV30

CDR3 protein: CASSTGQGVYNEQFF
CDR3 DNA: TGTGCCAGTAGTACGGGACAGGGGGTGTACAATGAGCAGTTCTTC
J gene: TRBJ2-1
D gene: TRBD1
clone size: -
V gene: TRBV19

CDR3 protein: CASSQLQSGTDTQYF
CDR3 DNA: TGCGCCAGCAGCCAACTACAGTCTGGCACAGATACGCAGTATTTT
J gene: TRBJ2-3
D gene: -
clone size: -
V gene: TRBV4-1

CDR3 protein: CASSAGGIGANVLTF
CDR3 DNA: TGTGCCAGTAGTGCCGGGGGTATTGGGGCCAACGTCCTGACTTTC
J gene: TRBJ2-6
D gene: -
clone size: -
V gene: TRBV19

CDR3 protein: CASSLTAGGSFETQYF
CDR3 DNA: TGTGCCAGCAGCTTGACCGCGGGGGGTTCTTTCGAGACCCAGTACTTC
J gene: TRBJ2-5
D gene: TRBD2
clone size: -
V gene: TRBV7-2

CDR3 protein: CASSSGQGASRNQPQHF
CDR3 DNA: TGTGCCAGCAGTTCGGGACAGGGGGCGTCTCGCAATCAGCCCCAGCATTTT
J gene: TRBJ1-5
D gene: TRBD1
clone size: once
V gene: TRBV27

CDR3 protein: CASSLARQNTEAFF
CDR3 DNA: TGTGCCAGCAGCTTAGCGCGTCAGAACACTGAAGCTTTCTTT
J gene: TRBJ1-1
D gene: -
clone size: -
V gene: TRBV7-8

CDR3 protein: CASSLGGLGSPLHF
CDR3 DNA: TGTGCCAGCAGCTTAGGGGGACTCGGGTCACCCCTCCACTTT
J gene: TRBJ1-6
D gene: -
clone size: once
V gene: TRBV7-3

CDR3 protein: CASSPGVGAEYNEQFF
CDR3 DNA: TGTGCCAGCAGCCCCGGCGTGGGGGCGGAGTACAATGAGCAGTTCTTC
J gene: TRBJ2-1
D gene: -
clone size: -
V gene: TRBV7-2

CDR3 protein: CASRISAGLTNEKLFF
CDR3 DNA: TGTGCCAGCAGAATTTCGGCGGGGCTCACTAATGAAAAACTGTTTTTT
J gene: TRBJ1-4
D gene: -
clone size: -
V gene: TRBV28

CDR3 protein: CASSPSGPYEQYF
CDR3 DNA: TGTGCCAGCAGCCCCAGCGGGCCTTATGAGCAGTACTTC
J gene: TRBJ2-7
D gene: -
clone size: -
V gene: TRBV3-1/TRBV3-2

CDR3 protein: CASSPTINQETQYF
CDR3 DNA: TGTGCCAGCAGCCCAACTATAAACCAAGAGACCCAGTACTTC
J gene: TRBJ2-5
D gene: -
clone size: once
V gene: TRBV7-3

CDR3 protein: CAISGTSGRGNIQYF
CDR3 DNA: TGTGCCATCAGTGGGACTAGCGGGAGGGGGAACATTCAGTACTTC
J gene: TRBJ2-4
D gene: TRBD2
clone size: -
V gene: TRBV10-3

CDR3 protein: CASSRANQPQHF
CDR3 DNA: TGTGCCAGCAGCCGGGCAAATCAGCCCCAGCATTTT
J gene: TRBJ1-5
D gene: -
clone size: few
V gene: TRBV3-1/TRBV3-2

CDR3 protein: CASSVLRSLYEQYF
CDR3 DNA: TGTGCCAGCAGTGTACTCCGGTCGCTCTACGAGCAGTACTTC
J gene: TRBJ2-7
D gene: -
clone size: -
V gene: TRBV28

CDR3 protein: CAISEKSPGQTYEQYF
CDR3 DNA: TGTGCCATCAGTGAAAAGTCGCCGGGACAAACCTACGAGCAGTACTTC
J gene: TRBJ2-7
D gene: -
clone size: -
V gene: TRBV10-3

CDR3 protein: CASSMTGSYTQYF
CDR3 DNA: TGTGCCAGTAGTATGACAGGGAGTTATACGCAGTATTTT
J gene: TRBJ2-3
D gene: TRBD1
clone size: -
V gene: TRBV19

CDR3 protein: CATSDHAGYGYTF
CDR3 DNA: TGTGCCACCAGTGATCACGCAGGCTATGGCTACACCTTC
J gene: TRBJ1-2
D gene: -
clone size: once
V gene: TRBV24-1

CDR3 protein: CASSARGDSSYNEQFF
CDR3 DNA: TGTGCCAGCAGCGCCCGCGGAGATAGCTCCTACAATGAGCAGTTCTTC
J gene: TRBJ2-1
D gene: -
clone size: once
V gene: TRBV9

CDR3 protein: CAISRGQSSGNTIYF
CDR3 DNA: TGTGCCATCAGTAGAGGACAAAGCTCTGGAAACACCATATATTTT
J gene: TRBJ1-3
D gene: -
clone size: few
V gene: TRBV10-3

CDR3 protein: CASSTGQGAPAFF
CDR3 DNA: TGTGCCAGTAGTACCGGACAGGGGGCACCAGCTTTCTTT
J gene: TRBJ1-1
D gene: TRBD1
clone size: -
V gene: TRBV19

CDR3 protein: CASSSHRYGEAGSSYNEQFF
CDR3 DNA: TGTGCCAGCAGCTCCCATCGGTACGGGGAAGCGGGGAGCTCCTACAATGAGCAGTTCTTC
J gene: TRBJ2-1
D gene: TRBD2
clone size: -
V gene: TRBV7-3

CDR3 protein: CASSFTGGNTIYF
CDR3 DNA: TGTGCCAGCAGTTTCACGGGGGGAAACACCATATATTTT
J gene: TRBJ1-3
D gene: -
clone size: -
V gene: TRBV5-6

CDR3 protein: CASSARLAGGGYNEQFF
CDR3 DNA: TGTGCCAGCAGTGCAAGACTAGCGGGAGGGGGATACAATGAGCAGTTCTTC
J gene: TRBJ2-1
D gene: TRBD2
clone size: few
V gene: TRBV2

CDR3 protein: CAWKLPGDTGELFF
CDR3 DNA: TGTGCCTGGAAGCTTCCGGGGGACACCGGGGAGCTGTTTTTT
J gene: TRBJ2-2
D gene: -
clone size: -
V gene: TRBV30

CDR3 protein: CASSLWGDNQPQHF
CDR3 DNA: TGTGCCAGCAGTTTATGGGGGGACAATCAGCCCCAGCATTTT
J gene: TRBJ1-5
D gene: -
clone size: -
V gene: TRBV6-6

CDR3 protein: CATSRGGQGSETQYF
CDR3 DNA: TGTGCCACCAGCAGGGGAGGCCAGGGTTCCGAGACCCAGTACTTC
J gene: TRBJ2-5
D gene: -
clone size: once
V gene: TRBV15

CDR3 protein: CASSSSAGGRHEQYF
CDR3 DNA: TGCGCCAGCAGCTCCTCAGCGGGAGGGCGCCACGAGCAGTACTTC
J gene: TRBJ2-7
D gene: TRBD2
clone size: -
V gene: TRBV5-1

CDR3 protein: CASSKESGLSTDTQYF
CDR3 DNA: TGTGCCAGCAGCAAAGAGAGCGGGCTTAGCACAGATACGCAGTATTTT
J gene: TRBJ2-3
D gene: -
clone size: -
V gene: TRBV11-3

CDR3 protein: CASSITQGYGYTF
CDR3 DNA: TGTGCCAGTAGTATAACACAGGGCTATGGCTACACCTTC
J gene: TRBJ1-2
D gene: -
clone size: -
V gene: TRBV19

CDR3 protein: CASYLTGEGGNQPQHF
CDR3 DNA: TGTGCCAGCTATCTAACAGGGGAAGGAGGGAATCAGCCCCAGCATTTT
J gene: TRBJ1-5
D gene: TRBD1
clone size: -
V gene: TRBV28

CDR3 protein: CASSLGPPSVDEQFF
CDR3 DNA: TGTGCCAGCAGCTTAGGACCCCCTAGCGTCGATGAGCAGTTCTTC
J gene: TRBJ2-1
D gene: -
clone size: -
V gene: TRBV7-2

CDR3 protein: CASSFGGASYYEQYF
CDR3 DNA: TGTGCCAGCAGCTTCGGAGGGGCCAGTTACTACGAGCAGTACTTC
J gene: TRBJ2-7
D gene: -
clone size: -
V gene: TRBV7-2

CDR3 protein: CASSLVSGGRADTQYF
CDR3 DNA: TGCGCCAGCAGCTTGGTTTCGGGAGGGCGGGCAGATACGCAGTATTTT
J gene: TRBJ2-3
D gene: TRBD2
clone size: -
V gene: TRBV5-1

CDR3 protein: CASSAGQGYHTEAFF
CDR3 DNA: TGTGCCAGTAGTGCGGGACAGGGTTACCACACTGAAGCTTTCTTT
J gene: TRBJ1-1
D gene: TRBD1
clone size: -
V gene: TRBV19

CDR3 protein: CASTTPGIGTQYF
CDR3 DNA: TGTGCCAGCACCACACCGGGGATAGGGACCCAGTACTTC
J gene: TRBJ2-5
D gene: -
clone size: once
V gene: TRBV28

CDR3 protein: CASSLALDWRNEQFF
CDR3 DNA: TGTGCCAGCAGTTTAGCTTTGGACTGGAGGAATGAGCAGTTCTTC
J gene: TRBJ2-1
D gene: -
clone size: -
V gene: TRBV28

CDR3 protein: CASSSRGQGLRYGYTF
CDR3 DNA: TGTGCCAGCAGCTCCCGAGGGCAGGGGCTTCGGTATGGCTACACCTTC
J gene: TRBJ1-2
D gene: -
clone size: -
V gene: TRBV21-1

CDR3 protein: CAISSGVEATGELFF
CDR3 DNA: TGTGCCATCAGTTCGGGGGTTGAAGCCACCGGGGAGCTGTTTTTT
J gene: TRBJ2-2
D gene: -
clone size: once
V gene: TRBV10-3

CDR3 protein: CAWGRGRETQYF
CDR3 DNA: TGTGCGTGGGGCAGGGGGCGAGAGACCCAGTACTTC
J gene: TRBJ2-5
D gene: TRBD1
clone size: -
V gene: TRBV30

CDR3 protein: CASSRARGGQNGYTF
CDR3 DNA: TGTGCCAGCAGCCGCGCAAGAGGGGGTCAGAATGGCTACACCTTC
J gene: TRBJ1-2
D gene: -
clone size: -
V gene: TRBV3-1/TRBV3-2

CDR3 protein: CASSPPNQPQHF
CDR3 DNA: TGTGCCAGCAGCCCTCCCAATCAGCCCCAGCATTTT
J gene: TRBJ1-5
D gene: -
clone size: -
V gene: TRBV28

CDR3 protein: CSVDAPGFGDYGYTF
CDR3 DNA: TGCAGCGTTGACGCCCCAGGGTTTGGAGACTATGGCTACACCTTC
J gene: TRBJ1-2
D gene: -
clone size: -
V gene: TRBV29-1

CDR3 protein: CASSYRGTGELFF
CDR3 DNA: TGTGCCAGCAGTTATCGGGGAACCGGGGAGCTGTTTTTT
J gene: TRBJ2-2
D gene: -
clone size: -
V gene: TRBV6-5

CDR3 protein: CASSRIGGGSSYNEQFF
CDR3 DNA: TGTGCCAGCAGCCGAATAGGGGGGGGTAGCTCCTACAATGAGCAGTTCTTC
J gene: TRBJ2-1
D gene: -
clone size: -
V gene: TRBV27

CDR3 protein: CASSLGAGGSSNQPQHF
CDR3 DNA: TGCGCCAGCAGCTTGGGGGCAGGGGGCAGTAGCAATCAGCCCCAGCATTTT
J gene: TRBJ1-5
D gene: TRBD1
clone size: -
V gene: TRBV5-1

CDR3 protein: CASSAGRSGELFF
CDR3 DNA: TGTGCCAGTAGTGCAGGCCGGTCAGGGGAGCTGTTTTTT
J gene: TRBJ2-2
D gene: -
clone size: -
V gene: TRBV19

CDR3 protein: CAISGEIAGNEQFF
CDR3 DNA: TGTGCCATCAGTGGGGAGATAGCGGGCAATGAGCAGTTCTTC
J gene: TRBJ2-1
D gene: TRBD2
clone size: -
V gene: TRBV10-3

CDR3 protein: CASSIPGQGFAKLFF
CDR3 DNA: TGTGCCAGCAGTATACCGGGACAGGGGTTTGCAAAACTGTTTTTT
J gene: TRBJ1-4
D gene: TRBD1
clone size: -
V gene: TRBV28